This TCR beta chain is from a study of T cell responses to AZD1222 COVID-19 vaccine. The germline gives CDR1 LNHDA, CDR2 SQIVND (reference sequence). Trimming pared 10 bases from V and 8 bases from J, leaving 14 bases between. The CDR3 has 12 amino acids. The data were produced by immunoSEQ multiplex PCR, yet TCRdb's version contains in-frame clones alone and is incomplete. The sample holds tens of thousands of clones, around 88% seen once. Whole-study results and caveats: The study found Spike-specific TCR breadth and depth rose after two AZD1222 doses. Most donors were white British, females outnumbered males, and clonal diversity was possibly underestimated. Without day 14 samples, only post-peak T cell repertoires were studied. Seropositivity was recorded at baseline in only six AZD1222 recipients.

Points on this clone: The antigen remains undetermined.

The receptor was isolated from an adult in good health. The sample here was peripheral blood, taken on day 0 of AZD1222 vaccination. V gene TRBV19 combines with J gene TRBJ1-4; a weak D match, TRBD1 (5 bases). CDR3 DNA sequence: TGTGCCACGGGGCAGGGTTACGAAAAACTGTTTTTT. It specifies CATGQGYEKLFF.